This T cell receptor beta chain was obtained from a study of beta chain features in type 1 diabetes. Looking at the study overall: Healthy donors resembled patients in age, gender and cell yields.

Without exception, sorted populations had purity beyond 95%. The study reverse transcribed the entire isolated RNA, so it sequenced expressed TCRB transcripts. The method was immunoSEQ multiplex PCR; TCRdb's version includes in-frame clones alone and lacks a portion of them. Of around 260,000 clones listed, roughly 22% are singletons. Study observations and caveats: Moderately but significantly shorter TCRB CDR3s were found in Type 1 diabetes patients in all four CD4+ subsets.

In regard to this clone: Its specificity is unknown.

V lost 5 bases and J lost 10, with 15 bases in between. This CDR3 spans 13 amino acids. CDR1 and CDR2 (germline): MNHNY, SVGAGI (reference sequence). The chain is built from TRBV6-6 and TRBJ2-1; maybe TRBD2 (5 bases). The source of this sequence is a woman in her 40s with type 1 diabetes. The sample was naive CD4+ T cells from blood. The CDR3 sequence is CASSAPLAAEQFF. As DNA, the CDR3 is TGTGCCAGCAGTGCCCCCCTAGCAGCCGAGCAGTTCTTC.